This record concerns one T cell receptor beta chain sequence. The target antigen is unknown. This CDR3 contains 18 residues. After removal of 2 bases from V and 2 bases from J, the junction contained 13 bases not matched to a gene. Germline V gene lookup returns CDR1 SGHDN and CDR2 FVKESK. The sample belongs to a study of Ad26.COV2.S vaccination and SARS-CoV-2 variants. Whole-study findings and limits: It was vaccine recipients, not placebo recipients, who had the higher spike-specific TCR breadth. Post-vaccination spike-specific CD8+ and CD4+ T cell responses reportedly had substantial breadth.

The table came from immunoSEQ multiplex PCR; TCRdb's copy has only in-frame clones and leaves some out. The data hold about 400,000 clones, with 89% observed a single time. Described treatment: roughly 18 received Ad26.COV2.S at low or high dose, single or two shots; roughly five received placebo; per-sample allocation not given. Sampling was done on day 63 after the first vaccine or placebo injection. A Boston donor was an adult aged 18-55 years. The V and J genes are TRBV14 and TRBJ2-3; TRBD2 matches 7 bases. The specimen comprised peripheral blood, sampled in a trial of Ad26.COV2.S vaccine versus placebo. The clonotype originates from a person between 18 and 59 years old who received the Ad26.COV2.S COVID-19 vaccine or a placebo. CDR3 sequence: CASSQRGGGPFVTDTQYF. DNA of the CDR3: TGTGCCAGCAGCCAACGTGGCGGGGGACCGTTCGTCACAGATACGCAGTATTTT.